Listed below are T cell receptor beta chains from one sample, sequenced in a study of blood T cell repertoires in COVID-19. Sequencing used immunoSEQ multiplex PCR; TCRdb keeps in-frame clones, though not all of them. This table holds fewer than 350,000 clones, 75% to 90% found once. Sequenced sample: peripheral blood. The receptors derive from a middle-aged man with acute or convalescent COVID-19. Each CDR3 is given with its conserved first and last residue. Each record gives: D gene, J gene, CDR3 length, clone size, V gene, CDR3 protein, CDR3 DNA. A D gene is named only where the DNA matches it firmly. Size is omitted from some rows. Given values are once, few, many or a class for expanded clones.

TRBD1	TRBJ1-4	14	.	TRBV30	CAWTKTGGNGKLFF	TGTGCCTGGACCAAGACAGGGGGTAACGGAAAACTGTTTTTT
.	TRBJ1-3	14	.	TRBV7-9	CASSTLYSGNTIYF	TGTGCCAGCAGCACCCTCTACTCTGGAAACACCATATATTTT
TRBD2	TRBJ2-1	14	.	TRBV5-1	CASSLGGLASEQFF	TGCGCCAGCAGCTTGGGGGGACTAGCGAGTGAGCAGTTCTTC
.	TRBJ1-4	14	.	TRBV19	CASRLSTAGVRLFF	TGTGCCAGTAGACTCTCAACAGCGGGGGTTAGACTGTTTTTT
TRBD1	TRBJ1-6	15	few	TRBV27	CASSWGTGGNSPLHF	TGTGCCAGCAGTTGGGGGACAGGGGGTAACTCACCCCTCCACTTT
.	TRBJ1-2	13	.	TRBV7-2	CASSSQVNYGYTF	TGTGCCAGCAGCTCTCAGGTTAACTATGGCTACACCTTC
TRBD1	TRBJ1-2	12	.	TRBV5-5	CASRQGSYGYTF	TGTGCCAGCAGACAGGGGAGCTATGGCTACACCTTC
TRBD1	TRBJ1-1	15	.	TRBV6-6	CASSNQQGGNTEAFF	TGTGCCAGCAGCAACCAACAGGGGGGGAACACTGAAGCTTTCTTT
.	TRBJ2-7	12	.	TRBV7-8	CASSRGQYEQYF	TGTGCCAGCAGCCGGGGACAATACGAGCAGTACTTC
TRBD1	TRBJ2-1	16	.	TRBV18	CASSPGTGLVYNEQFF	TGTGCCAGCTCACCCGGGACAGGGTTGGTATACAATGAGCAGTTCTTC
TRBD2	TRBJ2-2	15	.	TRBV11-2	CASSSTSGYTGELFF	TGTGCCAGCAGCTCGACTAGCGGCTACACCGGGGAGCTGTTTTTT
TRBD1	TRBJ1-1	12	.	TRBV7-2	CASSPGQGKAFF	TGTGCCAGCAGCCCCGGACAGGGGAAAGCTTTCTTT
TRBD1	TRBJ2-3	17	.	TRBV12-5	CASGLPPGTGITDTQYF	TGTGCTAGTGGTTTGCCCCCCGGGACAGGGATCACAGATACGCAGTATTTT
.	TRBJ1-3	9	.	TRBV27	CARRERRYF	TGTGCCAGACGGGAAAGAAGATATTTT
.	TRBJ1-5	11	.	TRBV6-5	CASSQGGPQHF	TGTGCCAGCAGCCAAGGGGGGCCCCAGCATTTT
.	TRBJ1-2	15	few	TRBV9	CASSVAKGGNYGYTF	TGTGCCAGCAGCGTAGCTAAAGGAGGAAACTATGGCTACACCTTC
TRBD1	TRBJ1-2	13	.	TRBV29-1	CSVEAGQGYGYTF	TGCAGCGTTGAGGCGGGACAGGGCTATGGCTACACCTTC